This T cell receptor beta chain was profiled in a study of blood T cells in healthy people across ages. This CDR3 comprises 12 residues. V was cut by 5 bases and J by 0 bases, with 7 bases left in between. Germline V lookup: CDR1 DFQATT, CDR2 SNEGSKA (reference sequence). General study findings and limits: Per million T cells, TCR beta diversity dropped about linearly as age rose. When set beside aged donors, long-lived donors presented more naive CD4+ cells and higher diversity. Investigators treated diversity estimates from one million T cells as underestimates.

The second PCR ran about 6 to 12 cycles with a sample-barcoded 5' primer and J-beta primers. All samples gave at least 3 million CDR3-containing paired-end reads. Each CDR3 protein is one row after TCRdb ran MiXCR on the 5' RACE reads. The sample lists fewer than 800,000 distinct CDR3 sequences; around 49% were seen once. About this clonotype itself: What it binds is unknown.

Material: blood. The sequence was obtained from a woman between 55 and 75 years old in good health. The chain links TRBV20-1 to TRBJ1-1, with D possibly being TRBD1 (5 bases). The CDR3 bases are TGCAGTGCTGACAGACTGAACACTGAAGCTTTCTTT. It yields the protein CSADRLNTEAFF.